This record concerns one TCR beta chain sequence. The antigen remains unidentified. The authors ran a second PCR of roughly 6 to 11 cycles using a sample-barcoded 5' primer and a J-beta primer mix. A 12-random-nucleotide template-switch adaptor tagged each cDNA molecule. TCRdb passed the 5' RACE reads through MiXCR, listing each CDR3 protein once. The table lists over 1,500,000 distinct CDR3 sequences, roughly 49% of them singletons, with less than 2.5% in the top ten. These data are taken from a study of blood T cells in healthy people across ages. Points from the study as a whole: PBMCs left unsorted prevented a conclusive naive versus antigen-experienced comparison.

The CDR3 has 15 residues. Trimming shortened V by 0 bases and J by 2 bases, and 11 bases separated the two germline ends. Germline CDR1 LNHNV, CDR2 YYDKDF (reference sequence). With each sample, at least 5 micrograms of total RNA were extracted. Specimen: blood. The chain couples TRBV15 to TRBJ2-7, with a weak D call TRBD2 (5 bases). This TCR came from a woman aged 40-49 years in good health. The CDR3 nucleotides are TGTGCCACCAGCAGAGAGGCGGGTTTGCCCTACGAGCAGTACTTC. Translating it yields CATSREAGLPYEQYF.